This is a list of T cell receptor beta chains from one sample in a study of Ad26.COV2.S vaccination and SARS-CoV-2 variants. Using immunoSEQ multiplex PCR, the repertoire was profiled, and TCRdb retains in-frame clones only, with some absent. The top ten hold roughly 1.5% of the sample, which has about 680,000 clones, more than 70% seen once. Sample: peripheral blood, taken in a trial of Ad26.COV2.S vaccine versus placebo. These receptors originate from a person aged 18 to 59 who received the Ad26.COV2.S COVID-19 vaccine or a placebo. Each CDR3 is given with its conserved first and last residue. A D gene is named only where the DNA matches it firmly. Size values are once, few and many counts, or a class for expanded clones, and some rows have none.

clone_size,j_call,d_call,v_call,cdr3_aa,cdr3_nt
once,TRBJ2-5,TRBD1,TRBV27,CASSLQGWSETQYF,TGTGCCAGCAGTCTACAGGGGTGGTCAGAGACCCAGTACTTC
-,TRBJ2-5,-,TRBV5-6,CASSLGTSAKTQYF,TGTGCCAGCAGCTTGGGGACCTCGGCGAAGACCCAGTACTTC
once,TRBJ2-1,TRBD2,TRBV14,CASSLRTSGGYEQFF,TGTGCCAGCAGCCTACGGACTAGCGGGGGGTATGAGCAGTTCTTC
-,TRBJ1-2,-,TRBV19,CASSPGHPNYGYTF,TGTGCCAGTAGTCCGGGACATCCGAACTATGGCTACACCTTC
-,TRBJ1-2,-,TRBV5-4,CASSLTGPYGYTF,TGTGCCAGCAGCTTAACGGGGCCCTATGGCTACACCTTC
-,TRBJ2-7,-,TRBV5-6,CASRRGFGQSSYEQYF,TGTGCCAGCAGGAGGGGGTTTGGACAAAGCTCCTACGAGCAGTACTTC
-,TRBJ2-1,-,TRBV21-1,CASSKVSGSYNEQFF,TGTGCCAGCAGCAAAGTTAGCGGGAGTTACAATGAGCAGTTCTTC
-,TRBJ1-2,-,TRBV9,CASSVGHLANYGYTF,TGTGCCAGCAGCGTAGGGCACCTAGCTAACTATGGCTACACCTTC
-,TRBJ2-7,TRBD1,TRBV9,CASSASGTGRYGQYF,TGTGCCAGCAGCGCTTCCGGGACAGGGCGTTACGGGCAGTACTTC
-,TRBJ2-2,-,TRBV6-1,CASSEAPGRELFF,TGTGCCAGCAGTGAAGCCCCCGGCCGGGAGCTGTTTTTT
-,TRBJ2-5,TRBD2,TRBV9,CASSLGLAQETQYF,TGTGCCAGCAGCTTGGGACTAGCGCAAGAGACCCAGTACTTC
once,TRBJ1-5,-,TRBV20-1,CSASREGNSNQPQHF,TGCAGTGCTAGTCGTGAGGGTAATAGCAATCAGCCCCAGCATTTT
-,TRBJ2-5,-,TRBV6-6,CASSYPAETQYF,TGTGCCAGCAGTTACCCAGCAGAGACCCAGTACTTC
-,TRBJ1-5,-,TRBV28,CASSLPGPNQPQHF,TGTGCCAGCAGTTTACCCGGGCCTAATCAGCCCCAGCATTTT
-,TRBJ1-1,-,TRBV18,CASSARWGEGTEAFF,TGTGCCAGCTCAGCCCGGTGGGGGGAGGGCACTGAAGCTTTCTTT
-,TRBJ2-2,-,TRBV24-1,CATSDLNRNTGELFF,TGTGCCACCAGTGATCTGAACAGAAACACCGGGGAGCTGTTTTTT
-,TRBJ2-7,-,TRBV5-6,CASSTDLQTYEQYF,TGTGCCAGCAGCACCGATCTCCAAACCTACGAGCAGTACTTC
few,TRBJ1-2,-,TRBV6-5,CASSYRSDPNYGYTF,TGTGCCAGCAGTTACCGTTCGGACCCTAACTATGGCTACACCTTC
-,TRBJ1-1,-,TRBV11-3,CASSPTENTEAFF,TGTGCCAGCAGCCCAACAGAGAACACTGAAGCTTTCTTT
few,TRBJ2-7,TRBD2,TRBV7-9,CASSLDGEGYEQYF,TGTGCCAGCAGCTTAGATGGGGAGGGCTACGAGCAGTACTTC
-,TRBJ1-2,-,TRBV7-9,CASSLSDRGYTF,TGTGCCAGCAGCCTATCCGACCGTGGCTACACCTTC
-,TRBJ2-1,-,TRBV29-1,CSVEAPGPRRDEQFF,TGCAGCGTTGAAGCGCCGGGCCCGCGGCGGGATGAGCAGTTCTTC
-,TRBJ1-4,TRBD1,TRBV5-1,CASSQDRAPNEKLFF,TGCGCCAGCAGTCAAGACAGGGCGCCTAATGAAAAACTGTTTTTT
-,TRBJ2-6,-,TRBV29-1,CSVGHSGANVLTF,TGCAGCGTTGGGCATTCTGGGGCCAACGTCCTGACTTTC
-,TRBJ1-2,-,TRBV19,CASKRTVGGYGYTF,TGTGCCAGTAAACGGACAGTTGGTGGCTATGGCTACACCTTC
once,TRBJ2-3,-,TRBV5-1,CASSVATDTQYF,TGCGCCAGCAGCGTTGCAACAGATACGCAGTATTTT
-,TRBJ1-1,-,TRBV3-1/TRBV3-2,CASSQDGLNTEAFF,TGTGCCAGCAGCCAAGATGGACTGAACACTGAAGCTTTCTTT
-,TRBJ1-2,-,TRBV19,CASSIRRAWGYTF,TGTGCCAGTAGTATCCGGAGGGCCTGGGGCTACACCTTC
-,TRBJ1-1,-,TRBV5-4,CASRTDPNTEAFF,TGTGCCAGCAGAACAGACCCGAACACTGAAGCTTTCTTT
-,TRBJ2-7,TRBD2,TRBV6-5,CASRPLAGGYEQYF,TGTGCCAGCAGACCCCTAGCGGGAGGCTACGAGCAGTACTTC
-,TRBJ2-3,-,TRBV5-1,CASSLAKGSITDTQYF,TGCGCCAGCAGCTTGGCGAAAGGGAGTATCACAGATACGCAGTATTTT
-,TRBJ1-5,-,TRBV24-1,CATSENGGSNQPQHF,TGTGCCACCAGTGAAAATGGGGGTAGCAATCAGCCCCAGCATTTT
-,TRBJ1-1,-,TRBV30,CAWDGLNTEAFF,TGTGCCTGGGATGGTCTGAACACTGAAGCTTTCTTT
-,TRBJ2-5,-,TRBV5-1,CASSTSDGRAETQYF,TGCGCCAGCAGCACCTCGGACGGGAGAGCGGAGACCCAGTACTTC
-,TRBJ2-1,-,TRBV6-2/TRBV6-3,CASSYASRNEQFF,TGTGCCAGCAGTTACGCGAGCCGAAATGAGCAGTTCTTC
-,TRBJ1-4,-,TRBV9,CASSVPLGGESYEKLFF,TGTGCCAGCAGCGTTCCACTTGGAGGGGAAAGCTATGAAAAACTGTTTTTT
-,TRBJ2-5,-,TRBV4-2,CASSHERGQETQYF,TGTGCCAGCAGCCACGAGAGGGGCCAAGAGACCCAGTACTTC
-,TRBJ2-7,-,TRBV11-2,CASSLASYYYEQYF,TGTGCCAGCAGCTTAGCCAGCTATTACTACGAGCAGTACTTC
-,TRBJ2-1,TRBD2,TRBV5-1,CASSLLADGYNEQFF,TGCGCCAGCAGCTTGCTAGCGGATGGGTACAATGAGCAGTTCTTC
-,TRBJ1-1,-,TRBV5-1,CASSRSGGEGSEMNTEAFF,TGCGCCAGCAGCCGGAGCGGGGGCGAGGGATCCGAGATGAACACTGAAGCTTTCTTT
-,TRBJ2-7,TRBD1,TRBV23-1,CASSPGGQGSNEQYF,TGCGCCAGCAGTCCGGGGGGACAGGGGTCCAACGAGCAGTACTTC
-,TRBJ2-7,-,TRBV6-5,CASRGPTEQYF,TGTGCCAGCAGGGGGCCGACAGAGCAGTACTTC
few,TRBJ2-5,TRBD1,TRBV24-1,CATSEDPGQGFETQYF,TGTGCCACCAGTGAGGATCCGGGACAGGGTTTTGAGACCCAGTACTTC
many,TRBJ1-1,-,TRBV28,CASSQGNTEAFF,TGTGCCAGCAGCCAGGGTAACACTGAAGCTTTCTTT
once,TRBJ1-1,-,TRBV19,CASSRGSGSSTEAFF,TGTGCCAGTAGTAGGGGGTCGGGGTCGAGCACTGAAGCTTTCTTT